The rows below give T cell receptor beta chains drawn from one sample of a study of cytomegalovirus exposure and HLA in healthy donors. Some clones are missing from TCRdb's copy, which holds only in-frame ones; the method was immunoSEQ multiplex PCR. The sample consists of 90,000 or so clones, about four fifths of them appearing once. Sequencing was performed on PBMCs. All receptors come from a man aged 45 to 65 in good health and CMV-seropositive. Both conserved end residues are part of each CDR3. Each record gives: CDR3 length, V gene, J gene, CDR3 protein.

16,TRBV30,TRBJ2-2,CAWSIASGGNTGELFF
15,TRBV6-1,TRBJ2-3,CAIPTARDRVDTQYF
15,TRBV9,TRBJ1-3,CASSGTGGSGNTIYF
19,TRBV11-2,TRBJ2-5,CASSPAQGTSGRYQETQYF
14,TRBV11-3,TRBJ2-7,CASSLSGTTYEQYF
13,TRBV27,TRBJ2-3,CASSHRRSDTQYF
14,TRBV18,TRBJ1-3,CASSTTPSGNTIYF
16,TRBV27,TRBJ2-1,CASSLMGQGRVYEQFF
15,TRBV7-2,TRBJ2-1,CASSNRLAGVSEQFF
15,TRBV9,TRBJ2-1,CASSDRDRGRDEQFF
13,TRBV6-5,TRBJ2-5,CASTSGYLGPQYF
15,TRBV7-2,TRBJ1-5,CASSRTGLRNQPQHF
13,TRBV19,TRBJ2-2,CASSIGTSGELFF
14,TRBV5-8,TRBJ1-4,CASTRGPGGEKLFF
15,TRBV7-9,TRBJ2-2,CASSLAGVLTGELFF
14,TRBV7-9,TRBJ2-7,CASSSQGNHYEQYF
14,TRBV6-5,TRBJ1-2,CASSLQGFGYGYTF